Included here is one T cell receptor (beta chain) sequence, with context. What it binds is unknown. Reverse transcribing all isolated RNA meant expressed TCRB transcripts were sequenced. Here immunoSEQ multiplex PCR was the method, and the copy in TCRdb shows in-frame clones only, minus some. The sample lists 150,000 to 200,000 clones; around 63% were seen once. The record originates from a study of beta chain features in type 1 diabetes. About the research overall: All of the samples together had 107,917,701 sorted cells examined. Study-wide results and limits: Shorter TCRB CDR3s, moderately but significantly so, marked every one of the four CD4+ subsets in Type 1 diabetes patients.

The germline V gene has CDR1 SQVTM and CDR2 ANQGSEA. V gave up 2 bases and J gave up 4 bases; unmatched junction bases: 7. The CDR3 is made up of 15 amino acids. This clonotype originated in a man younger than 40 with type 1 diabetes. The chain joins TRBV29-1 to TRBJ2-3, with 9 bases matching TRBD2. Sequenced material: naive CD4+ T cells from blood. The CDR3 loop is CSVERRGGRSDTQYF. CDR3 sequence (DNA): TGCAGCGTTGAAAGGCGGGGGGGCCGTTCAGATACGCAGTATTTT.